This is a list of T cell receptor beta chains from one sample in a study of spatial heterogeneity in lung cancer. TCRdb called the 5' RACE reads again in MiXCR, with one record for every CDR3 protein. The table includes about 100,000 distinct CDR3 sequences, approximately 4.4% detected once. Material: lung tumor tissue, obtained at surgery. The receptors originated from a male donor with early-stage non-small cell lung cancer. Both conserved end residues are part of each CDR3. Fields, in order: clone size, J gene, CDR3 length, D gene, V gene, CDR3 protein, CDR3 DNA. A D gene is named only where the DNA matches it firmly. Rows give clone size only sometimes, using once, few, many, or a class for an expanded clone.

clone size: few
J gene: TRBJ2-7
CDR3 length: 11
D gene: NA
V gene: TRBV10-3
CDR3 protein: CAISESHEQYF
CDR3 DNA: TGTGCCATCAGTGAGTCCCACGAGCAGTACTTC

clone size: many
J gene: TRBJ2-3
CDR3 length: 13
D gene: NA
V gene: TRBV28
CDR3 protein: CASSHDRPDTQYF
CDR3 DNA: TGTGCCAGCAGTCACGACAGGCCCGATACGCAGTATTTT

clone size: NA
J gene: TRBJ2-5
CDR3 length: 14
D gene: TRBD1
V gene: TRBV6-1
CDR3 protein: CASRKDRGGETQYF
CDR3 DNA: TGTGCCAGCAGGAAGGACAGGGGAGGGGAGACCCAGTACTTC

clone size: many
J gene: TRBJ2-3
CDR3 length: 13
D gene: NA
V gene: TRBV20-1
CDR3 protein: CSAPRGVTDTQYF
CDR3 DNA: TGCAGTGCCCCAAGGGGCGTCACAGATACGCAGTATTTT

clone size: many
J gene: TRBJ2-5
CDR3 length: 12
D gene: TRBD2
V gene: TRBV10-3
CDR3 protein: CATGGGLETQYF
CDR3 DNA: TGTGCCACCGGGGGGGGTTTGGAGACCCAGTACTTC

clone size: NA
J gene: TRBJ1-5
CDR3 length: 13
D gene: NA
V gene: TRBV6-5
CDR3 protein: CASRYQVNQPQHF
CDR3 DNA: TGTGCCAGCAGGTACCAGGTGAATCAGCCCCAGCATTTT

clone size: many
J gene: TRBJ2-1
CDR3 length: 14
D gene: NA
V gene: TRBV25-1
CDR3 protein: CASSAEATYNEQFF
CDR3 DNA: TGTGCCAGCAGTGCCGAGGCCACCTACAATGAGCAGTTCTTC

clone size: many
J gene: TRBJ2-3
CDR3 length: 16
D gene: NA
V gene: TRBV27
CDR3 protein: CASTWGAGVDTDTQYF
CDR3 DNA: TGTGCCAGCACCTGGGGGGCGGGCGTAGACACAGATACGCAGTATTTT

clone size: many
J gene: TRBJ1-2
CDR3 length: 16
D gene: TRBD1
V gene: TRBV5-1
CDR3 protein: CASSRDSSSSPYGYTF
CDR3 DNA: TGCGCCAGCAGTCGGGACAGCTCCTCCTCACCTTATGGCTACACCTTC

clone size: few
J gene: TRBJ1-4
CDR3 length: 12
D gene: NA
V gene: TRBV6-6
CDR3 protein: CASSHRTGKLFF
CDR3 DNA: TGTGCCAGCAGTCATCGGACTGGAAAACTGTTTTTT

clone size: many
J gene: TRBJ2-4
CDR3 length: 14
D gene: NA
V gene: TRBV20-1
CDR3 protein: CSAREGAAKNIQYF
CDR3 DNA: TGCAGTGCTAGAGAGGGGGCGGCCAAAAACATTCAGTACTTC

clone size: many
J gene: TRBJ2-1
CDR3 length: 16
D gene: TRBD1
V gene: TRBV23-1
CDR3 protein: CASLQKTGTGVHEQFF
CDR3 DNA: TGCGCCAGCCTTCAAAAGACCGGGACAGGGGTCCATGAGCAGTTCTTC

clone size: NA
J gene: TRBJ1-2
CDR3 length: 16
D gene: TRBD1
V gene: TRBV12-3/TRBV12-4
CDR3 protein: CASSSQGRLGNYGYTF
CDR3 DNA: TGTGCCAGCAGTTCACAGGGGCGGTTAGGAAACTATGGCTACACCTTC

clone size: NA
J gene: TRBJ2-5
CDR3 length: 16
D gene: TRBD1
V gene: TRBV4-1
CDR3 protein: CASSQVHNRQGTTQYF
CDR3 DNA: TGCGCCAGCAGCCAAGTTCACAATCGACAGGGTACGACCCAGTACTTC

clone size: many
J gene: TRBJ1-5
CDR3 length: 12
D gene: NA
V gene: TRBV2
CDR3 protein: CASSGMTTAQHF
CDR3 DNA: TGTGCCAGCAGTGGGATGACAACGGCCCAGCATTTT

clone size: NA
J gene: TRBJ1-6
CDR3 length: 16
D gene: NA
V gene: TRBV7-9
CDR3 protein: CASSPGHQGGDSPLHF
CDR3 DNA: TGTGCCAGCAGCCCGGGTCACCAGGGAGGGGATTCACCCCTCCACTTT